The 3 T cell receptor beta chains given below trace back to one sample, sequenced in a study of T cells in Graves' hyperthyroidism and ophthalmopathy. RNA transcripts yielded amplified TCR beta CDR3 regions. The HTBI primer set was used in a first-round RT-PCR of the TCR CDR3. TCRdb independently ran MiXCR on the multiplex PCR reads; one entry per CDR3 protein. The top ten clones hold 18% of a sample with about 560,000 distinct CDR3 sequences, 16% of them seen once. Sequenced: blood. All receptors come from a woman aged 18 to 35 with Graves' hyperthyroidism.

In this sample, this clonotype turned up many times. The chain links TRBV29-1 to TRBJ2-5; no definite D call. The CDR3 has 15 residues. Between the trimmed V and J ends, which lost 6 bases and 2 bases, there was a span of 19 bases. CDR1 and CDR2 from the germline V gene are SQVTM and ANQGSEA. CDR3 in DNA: TGCAGCGTCTGGACGGTCTCTGGGGTTCAAGAGACCCAGTACTTC. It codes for CSVWTVSGVQETQYF.

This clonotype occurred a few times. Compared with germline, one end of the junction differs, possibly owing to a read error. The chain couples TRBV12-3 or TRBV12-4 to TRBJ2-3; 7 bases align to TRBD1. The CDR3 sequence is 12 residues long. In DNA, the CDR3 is TGTGCCAGCATGACAGGGATGAATACGCAGTGTTTT. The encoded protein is CASMTGMNTQCF.

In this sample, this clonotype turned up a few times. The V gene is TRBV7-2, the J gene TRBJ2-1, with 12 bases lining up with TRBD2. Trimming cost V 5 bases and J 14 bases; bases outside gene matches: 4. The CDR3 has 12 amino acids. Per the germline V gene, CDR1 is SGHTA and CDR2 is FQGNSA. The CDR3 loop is CASSHGLAGKFF. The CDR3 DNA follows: TGTGCCAGCAGCCACGGACTAGCGGGAAAGTTCTTC.